These 15 T cell receptor beta chains were all obtained from the same sample, sequenced in a study of T-cell memory formation after mild COVID-19 (dated by TCRdb to the early 2020s). Library method: 5' RACE. Sequencing took place on an Illumina NovaSeq 6000. TCRdb reprocessed the public reads (quality trimming at Q25 with fastp, clone calling with MiXCR) and kept in-frame beta chains. Under each unique CDR3 protein, matching rows form one entry showing the most common genes and DNA. For this sample the table gives roughly 200,000 distinct CDR3 sequences, of which about 18% were detected only once. The ten largest make up roughly 2.6% of the sample. What was sequenced was PBMCs or a T cell subset sorted from them (not recorded which). The receptors shown here come from an adult woman who had mild COVID-19 (a few samples of this study predate the infection). The sample titles of this study are shuffled in the database, so cell type and time point are left out; the donor was told from shared clones.

J is TRBJ2-1 and V is TRBV5-1, with 10 bases aligning to TRBD1. There are 17 residues in the CDR3. Looked up from germline, CDR1 is SGHRS and CDR2 is YFSETQ. With V trimmed by 0 bases and J by 6 bases, 9 bases remained unmatched. CDR3 nucleotides: TGCGCCAGCAGCTTGGGACAGGGGGCTGTCGGCGGCAATGAGCAGTTCTTC. Translated: CASSLGQGAVGGNEQFF.

The chain has TRBV5-1 and TRBJ1-2; D uncertain. V was pared by 0 bases and J by 4 bases, with 10 bases between. The germline CDR1 and CDR2 sequences are SGHRS and YFSETQ. This CDR3 spans 14 amino acids. In DNA, the CDR3 is TGCGCCAGCAGCTTGGATGAGGGCGGCTATGGCTACACCTTC. Translation gives CASSLDEGGYGYTF.

This clonotype has ten or more counts. The chain is built from TRBV6-6 and TRBJ2-7; 7 bases match TRBD2. The CDR3 extends over 15 amino acids. Trimming took 4 bases from V and 1 from J; bases not matched to a gene: 7. CDR1 MNHNY and CDR2 SVGAGI come from the germline V gene (reference sequence). The CDR3 sequence: CASSSPAGYSYEQYF. Written as DNA, the CDR3 is TGTGCCAGCAGTTCCCCAGCGGGGTATTCCTACGAGCAGTACTTC.

The rearrangement links TRBV30 to TRBJ2-3, with D perhaps TRBD2 (5 bases). Germline V lookup: CDR1 GTSNPN, CDR2 SVGIG (reference sequence). This CDR3 has 13 residues. The ends were cut back, 1 base at V and 2 bases at J, with 7 bases in the middle. The CDR3 coding sequence is TGTGCCTGGAGTGCCCGGGACACAGATACGCAGTATTTT. It is translated as CAWSARDTDTQYF.

This chain connects TRBV11-2 to TRBJ2-4; 10 bases align to TRBD1. With V trimmed by 1 base and J by 1 base, 4 bases remained unmatched. CDR1 and CDR2 (germline): SGHAT, FQNNGV. The CDR3 consists of 17 residues. CDR3 sequence (DNA): TGTGCCAGCAGCTTAGTCCGACAGGGGGCGGCCAAAAACATTCAGTACTTC. Translated: CASSLVRQGAAKNIQYF.

The gene calls are TRBV29-1 and TRBJ1-3, with no clear D. The CDR3 is made up of 12 amino acids. CDR1 is SQVTM, CDR2 ANQGSEA, per germline. Trimming removed 5 bases at V and 0 bases at J, with 5 bases between. The CDR3 DNA reads TGCAGCGTTCTGAACTCTGGAAACACCATATATTTT. It yields the protein CSVLNSGNTIYF.

The V call is TRBV25-1, the J call TRBJ1-4; 8 bases fit TRBD1. Looked up from germline, CDR1 is MGHDK and CDR2 is SYGVNS. V trimming: 4 bases; J trimming: 5 bases; junction bases outside the gene matches: 3. CDR3 length: 14 amino acids. The CDR3 loop reads CASSGGTGNEKLFF. CDR3 bases: TGTGCCAGCAGTGGGGGGACAGGAAATGAAAAACTGTTTTTT. Filled out from reference TRBV25-1 and TRBJ1-4, the complete variable domain reads EADIYQTPRYLVIGTGKKITLECSQTMGHDKMYWYQQDPGMELHLIHYSYGVNSTEKGDLSSESTVSRIRTEHFPLTLESARPSHTSQYLCASSGGTGNEKLFFGSGTQLSVL.

This clonotype showed up just a few times. V gene TRBV20-1 combines with J gene TRBJ2-2; D is uncertain. Trimming removed 7 bases at V and 3 bases at J, with 9 bases between. The germline V gene encodes CDR1 DFQATT and CDR2 SNEGSKA (reference sequence). CDR3 length equals 12 residues. The CDR3 spells CSVSAYTGELFF. Here the CDR3 DNA reads TGCAGTGTTTCCGCCTACACCGGGGAGCTGTTTTTT.

This clonotype has ten or more counts. This rearrangement joins TRBV4-3 to TRBJ2-1; D is unresolved. This CDR3 spans 17 amino acids. Trimming shortened V by 0 bases and J by 0 bases, and 12 bases separated the two germline ends. Germline CDR1 and CDR2: LGHNA and YSLEER. CDR3 amino acids: CASSQDASKSSYNEQFF. CDR3 DNA sequence: TGCGCCAGCAGCCAAGACGCCTCCAAGAGCTCCTACAATGAGCAGTTCTTC.

This chain uses TRBV7-3 with TRBJ2-3; possible D gene TRBD2, 6 bases. The germline V gene has CDR1 SGHTA and CDR2 FQGTGA. The CDR3 is 15 residues long. The V end lost 4 bases, the J end lost 6 bases, and 17 bases lay between the germline ends. CDR3 sequence reads: CASSSMGGTHDTQYF. Written as DNA, the CDR3 is TGTGCCAGCAGCTCTATGGGGGGTACACATGATACGCAGTATTTT.

This sequence joins TRBV12-3 or TRBV12-4 and TRBJ2-3; 15 bases match TRBD2. The CDR3 covers 17 residues. V lost 3 bases, J lost 2 bases, and 3 bases stayed unmatched. The CDR3 reads CASSLGLAGGTTDTQYF. As DNA, the CDR3 is TGTGCCAGCAGTTTGGGACTAGCGGGGGGAACCACAGATACGCAGTATTTT.

The genes are TRBV7-2 and TRBJ1-1; the match to TRBD1 covers 10 bases. Germline trimming cut 5 bases from V and 3 bases from J; bases unmatched to any gene: 6. Germline assignment: CDR1 SGHTA and CDR2 FQGNSA. The CDR3 sequence is 15 residues long. For the CDR3, the DNA is TGTGCCAGCAGCGTGACAGGGGGCATGTACACTGAAGCTTTCTTT. It codes for CASSVTGGMYTEAFF. Complete variable domain (other parts from reference TRBV7-2 and TRBJ1-1): GAGVSQSPSNKVTEKGKDVELRCDPISGHTALYWYRQSLGQGLEFLIYFQGNSAPDKSGLPSDRFSAERTGGSVSTLTIQRTQQEDSAVYLCASSVTGGMYTEAFFGQGTRLTVV.

This rearrangement joins TRBV20-1 to TRBJ1-2; 7 bases are shared with TRBD1. V lost 5 bases and J lost 5; bases outside the gene matches: 8. The CDR3 runs to 13 residues. Germline CDR1 DFQATT, CDR2 SNEGSKA (reference sequence). The CDR3: CSAGSGQAYGYTF. CDR3 nucleotide sequence: TGCAGTGCTGGTTCCGGACAGGCATATGGCTACACCTTC.

The chain has TRBV7-2 and TRBJ2-7; possible D gene TRBD2, 6 bases. Germline CDR1 SGHTA, CDR2 FQGNSA. V lost 1 base and J 6 bases, leaving 16 bases between the germline ends. This CDR3 has 15 residues. CDR3 residues: CASSLGTGVVAEQYF. CDR3 sequence (DNA): TGTGCCAGCAGCTTAGGGACGGGAGTTGTAGCCGAGCAGTACTTC.

This chain joins TRBV20-1 and TRBJ2-1; TRBD2 matches 8 bases. With 5 bases clipped from V and 4 bases from J, the junction kept 10 bases outside the gene matches. The CDR3 runs 15 residues. Germline-derived CDR1 and CDR2 are DFQATT and SNEGSKA (reference sequence). The CDR3 nucleotides are TGCAGTGCTCCCGGTCAGGCGGGGGGATACAATGAGCAGTTCTTC. Translating gives CSAPGQAGGYNEQFF.